The next 8 T cell receptor beta chains were all read from a single sample in a study of T cells after yellow fever vaccination. TCRdb itself ran the 5' RACE reads through MiXCR, one entry per CDR3 protein. The data show hundreds of thousands of distinct CDR3 sequences, approximately 13% seen once. The sample was PBMCs, taken on the day of the yellow fever booster vaccination. These receptors were obtained from a man aged 25 to 45 who received the YFV17D yellow fever vaccine.

This clonotype has just a few counts. The chain carries TRBV6-5 and TRBJ1-2; the D is unclear. The CDR3 loop spans 15 amino acids. Between the trimmed V and J ends, which lost 3 bases and 4 bases, there was a span of 15 bases. Germline values: CDR1 MNHEY, CDR2 SVGAGI. As DNA, the CDR3 is TGTGCCAGCAGTTATAGTGCAGGAAACACCTATGGCTACACCTTC. It specifies CASSYSAGNTYGYTF.

This sequence joins TRBV9 and TRBJ2-5; 9 nucleotides agree with TRBD1. The junction had 10 bases not matched to a gene; V was cut back by 3 bases and J by 4 bases. The CDR3 contains 16 residues. Germline V gene data show CDR1 as SGDLS and CDR2 as YYNGEE. CDR3 bases: TGTGCCAGCAGCGAAAGGGGGACAGGGCTCGTAGAGACCCAGTACTTC. Translation: CASSERGTGLVETQYF.

This clonotype was observed a few times. The chain recombines TRBV18 with TRBJ2-3, with a possible D match to TRBD2 (6 bases). There are 14 residues in the CDR3. The germline V and J ends were trimmed by 4 bases and 4 bases, with 12 bases remaining between them. Germline CDR1 and CDR2: KGHSH and LQKENI. CDR3 nucleotide sequence: TGTGCCAGCTCACTGGGCGGGATTGCAGATACGCAGTATTTT. Translated: CASSLGGIADTQYF.

This clonotype has a handful of counts. The V gene is TRBV20-1, the J gene TRBJ2-1, with 14 bases that match TRBD2. This CDR3 is 14 amino acids long. Trimming at V came to 4 bases and at J to 8 bases, leaving 4 bases not matched to a gene. Germline V CDR1 and CDR2: DFQATT, SNEGSKA (reference sequence). CDR3 nucleotide sequence: TGCAGTGCTACAGGACTAGCGGGAGGATATGAGCAGTTCTTC. Translating gives CSATGLAGGYEQFF.

This clonotype appeared a few times. CDR3 amino acids: CSATGGAGLEGFGPTDTQYF. The CDR3 nucleotides read TGCAGTGCGACGGGGGGGGCCGGGCTAGAGGGTTTTGGACCCACAGATACGCAGTATTTT. The chain carries TRBV20-1 and TRBJ2-3, with TRBD2 identical over 8 bases. Germline CDR1 is DFQATT and CDR2 is SNEGSKA (reference sequence). J lost 2 bases, V lost 6 bases, and 25 bases had no gene match. The CDR3 sequence is 20 residues long.

There are many counts of this clonotype. The J gene is TRBJ1-1, the V gene TRBV15, with D hard to call. V was shortened by 1 base and J by 9 bases, with 9 bases between the two germline ends. Germline V gives CDR1 LNHNV, CDR2 YYDKDF (reference sequence). This CDR3 has 12 residues. CDR3 residues: CATSRGSGQAFF. The DNA for the CDR3 is TGTGCCACCAGCAGAGGGTCAGGACAAGCTTTCTTT.

The chain combines TRBV28 with TRBJ2-2; D remains ambiguous. CDR1 and CDR2 from the germline V gene are MDHEN and SYDVKM. V was trimmed by 6 bases and J by 11 bases, leaving 13 bases between them. The CDR3 runs 12 residues. The CDR3 spells CASRTLVNELFF. The CDR3 DNA is TGTGCCAGCAGGACACTGGTAAATGAGCTGTTTTTT.

V usage is TRBV10-3 and J usage is TRBJ2-7; the match to TRBD2 covers 8 bases. The CDR3 totals 15 residues. J was trimmed by 3 bases and V by 2 bases; bases with no gene match: 6. In germline, CDR1 is ENHRY, CDR2 SYGVKD. The CDR3 sequence: CAISEPGGGYYEQYF. CDR3 bases: TGTGCCATCAGTGAGCCGGGGGGGGGATACTACGAGCAGTACTTC.